This TCR beta chain emerged from a study of Ad26.COV2.S vaccination and SARS-CoV-2 variants. Study-level information: Once, or twice with 56 days between doses, Ad26.COV2.S was given intramuscularly. General study findings and limits: Substantial post-vaccination breadth of spike-specific CD8+ and CD4+ T cell responses was reported. Using TCR breadth and depth analyses may have led to underestimated total T cell responses.

Treatment reported: around 19 received Ad26.COV2.S at low or high dose, single or two shots; five or six received placebo; per-sample allocation not given. Samples analyzed were those drawn on day 63 after the first vaccine or placebo injection. Boston provided a donor who was an adult aged 18-55 years. In the case of this clone: Its antigen is still unknown.

Here immunoSEQ multiplex PCR was the method, and the copy in TCRdb shows in-frame clones only, minus some. The table shows about 220,000 clones, with around 87% occurring only once. This TCR came from a person between 18 and 65 years old who received the Ad26.COV2.S COVID-19 vaccine or a placebo. The sequencing used peripheral blood, collected in a trial of Ad26.COV2.S vaccine versus placebo.

As DNA, the CDR3 is TGTGCCAGCAGCACGACAGGGAACAATCAGCCCCAGCATTTT. Translation gives CASSTTGNNQPQHF. V gene TRBV7-8 combines with J gene TRBJ1-5; 7 bases are shared with TRBD1. CDR1 SGHVS and CDR2 FQNEAQ come from the germline V gene. With V trimmed by 5 bases and J by 3 bases, 4 bases remained unmatched. The CDR3 consists of 14 residues.